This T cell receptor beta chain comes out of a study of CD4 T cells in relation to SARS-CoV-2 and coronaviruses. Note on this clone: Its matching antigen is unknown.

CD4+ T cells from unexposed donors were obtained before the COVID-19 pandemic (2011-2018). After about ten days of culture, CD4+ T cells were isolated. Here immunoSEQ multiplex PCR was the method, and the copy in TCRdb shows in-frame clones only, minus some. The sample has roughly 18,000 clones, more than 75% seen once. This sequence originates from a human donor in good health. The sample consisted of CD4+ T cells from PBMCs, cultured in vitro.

The CDR3 DNA reads TGTGCCAGCAGCGTACGGGGAGGGTCCTACGAGCAGTACTTC. Its protein is CASSVRGGSYEQYF. The chain carries TRBV11-1 and TRBJ2-7, with 7 positions matching TRBD2. The CDR3 loop spans 14 amino acids. Germline V gives CDR1 SGHAT, CDR2 FQDESV (reference sequence). J lost 1 base, V lost 5 bases, and 5 bases had no gene match.